This T cell receptor beta chain comes out of a study of tumor and adjacent non-tumor tissue in lung cancer. Points from the study as a whole: Compared with tumor, normal lung showed significantly lower TCR diversity.

A word on this clonotype: Its antigen remains unidentified.

V shed 6 bases, J shed 2 bases, and the junction held 13 bases outside the gene matches. CDR3 length: 16 amino acids. CDR1 is DFQATT and CDR2 is SNEGSKA in the germline V gene (reference sequence). TCRbeta libraries were built with three rounds of nested PCR, modified from ARM-PCR. A single record per CDR3 protein comes from TCRdb applying MiXCR to the multiplex PCR reads. The table shows approximately 140,000 distinct CDR3 sequences, with roughly 70% occurring only once. No cell sorting was done before RNA was extracted from the tissue. The clonotype was recovered from a man aged 60-69 years with small cell lung cancer. This rearrangement joins TRBV20-1 to TRBJ1-5, with 7 bases matching TRBD1. The sample was lung tumor tissue. The chain's CDR3 is CSATPARGQGNQPQHF. CDR3 sequence (DNA): TGCAGTGCCACCCCCGCAAGGGGGCAGGGCAATCAGCCCCAGCATTTT.